This T cell receptor beta chain is drawn from a study of spatial heterogeneity in lung cancer. Study-wide points: Among blood samples, ubiquitous expanded tumor TCRs appeared more at resection than at follow-up.

Each CDR3 protein gets one entry after TCRdb re-called the 5' RACE reads with MiXCR. Of approximately 110,000 distinct CDR3 sequences in the sample, 10% to 11% are singletons; the top ten hold approximately 24%. Documented time point: blood at routine non-recurrence follow-up after resection. This clonotype was found a few times. Its target is unknown. The CDR3 length is 14 residues. V was clipped by 5 bases and J by 6 bases; unmatched bases: 5. The germline V gene encodes CDR1 GTSNPN and CDR2 SVGIG (reference sequence). The chain combines TRBV30 with TRBJ2-2; the match to TRBD2 covers 11 bases. Sample: PBMCs, taken at follow-up. The sequence was collected from a female donor with early-stage non-small cell lung cancer. Written as DNA, the CDR3 is TGTGCCTGGGCGACTAGCGGGAATGCCGGGGAGCTGTTTTTT. Translation gives CAWATSGNAGELFF.